The TCR beta chain described here comes from a study of T cells in women clearing cervical HPV infection. With regard to this clone: Its antigen is unidentified. The read finishes 3 residues shy of the CDR3 end, and the germline J gene is used to complete it.

The CDR3 loop spans 16 amino acids. Germline V lookup: CDR1 DFQATT, CDR2 SNEGSKA (reference sequence). Trimming at V came to 6 bases and at J to 7 bases, leaving 20 bases not matched to a gene. Study outcomes and limitations: A classifier using richness and V gene abundances reached an AUC of 0.7 to 0.9. Repertoire richness, not evenness, was significantly elevated in CIN3+ cases versus controls.

The data were produced by immunoSEQ multiplex PCR, yet TCRdb's version contains in-frame clones alone and is incomplete. Its listing shows under 50,000 clones. HPV was found by MY09/MY11 PCR and dot-blot genotyping. This clonotype was obtained from a woman between 18 and 69 years old with a cervical HPV16 infection that either progressed to CIN3+ or cleared (not recorded which). This rearrangement joins TRBV20-1 to TRBJ2-5; 7 nucleotides line up with TRBD2. What was sequenced was blood buffy coat. The DNA read from the CDR3 is TGCAGTGCCAACACCCCTCCTAGCGGAACCTCCGGGACC. Translating gives CSANTPPSGTSGT. The whole CDR3 protein is CSANTPPSGTSGTQYF.